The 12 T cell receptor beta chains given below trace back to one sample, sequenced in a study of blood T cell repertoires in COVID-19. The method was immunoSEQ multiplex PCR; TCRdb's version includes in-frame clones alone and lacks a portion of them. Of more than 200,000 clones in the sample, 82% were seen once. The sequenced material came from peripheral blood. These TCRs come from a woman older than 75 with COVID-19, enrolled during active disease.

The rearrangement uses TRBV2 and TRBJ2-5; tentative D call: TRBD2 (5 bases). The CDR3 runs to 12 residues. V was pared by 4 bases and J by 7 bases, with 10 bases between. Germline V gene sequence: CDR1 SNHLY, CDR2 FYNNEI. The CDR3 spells CASSGQEVTQYF. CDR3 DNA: TGTGCCAGCAGTGGGCAGGAGGTGACCCAGTACTTC.

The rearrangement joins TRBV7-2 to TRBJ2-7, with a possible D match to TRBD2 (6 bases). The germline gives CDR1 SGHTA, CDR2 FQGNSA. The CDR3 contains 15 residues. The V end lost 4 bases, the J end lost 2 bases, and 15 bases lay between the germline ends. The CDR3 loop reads CASSWGTQTPYEQYF. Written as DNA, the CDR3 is TGTGCCAGCAGCTGGGGGACTCAAACTCCCTACGAGCAGTACTTC.

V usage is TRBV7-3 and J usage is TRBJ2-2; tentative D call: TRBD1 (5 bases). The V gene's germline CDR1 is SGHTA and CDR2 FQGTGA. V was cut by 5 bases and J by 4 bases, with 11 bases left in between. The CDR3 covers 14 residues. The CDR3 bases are TGTGCCAGCAGCCCCCAGGGTACCACCGGGGAGCTGTTTTTT. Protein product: CASSPQGTTGELFF.

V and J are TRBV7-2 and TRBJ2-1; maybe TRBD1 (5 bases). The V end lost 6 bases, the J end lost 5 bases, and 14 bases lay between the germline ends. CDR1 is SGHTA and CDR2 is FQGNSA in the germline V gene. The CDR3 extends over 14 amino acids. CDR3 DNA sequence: TGTGCCAGCAGACCAGGGCGGACAAACAATGAGCAGTTCTTC. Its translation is CASRPGRTNNEQFF. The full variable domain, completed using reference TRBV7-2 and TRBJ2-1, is GAGVSQSPSNKVTEKGKDVELRCDPISGHTALYWYRQSLGQGLEFLIYFQGNSAPDKSGLPSDRFSAERTGGSVSTLTIQRTQQEDSAVYLCASRPGRTNNEQFFGPGTRLTVL.

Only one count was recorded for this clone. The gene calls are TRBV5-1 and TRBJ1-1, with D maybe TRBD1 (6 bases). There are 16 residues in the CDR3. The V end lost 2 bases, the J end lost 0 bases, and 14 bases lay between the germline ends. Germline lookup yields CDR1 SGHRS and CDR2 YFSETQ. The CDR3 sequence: CASSFTVGHMNTEAFF. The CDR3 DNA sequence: TGCGCCAGCAGCTTTACAGTGGGACACATGAACACTGAAGCTTTCTTT.

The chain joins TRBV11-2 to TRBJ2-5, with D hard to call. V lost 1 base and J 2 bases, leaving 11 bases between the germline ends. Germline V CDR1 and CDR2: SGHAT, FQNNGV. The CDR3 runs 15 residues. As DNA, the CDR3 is TGTGCCAGCAGCTTAGCGTACGATCGGCAAGAGACCCAGTACTTC. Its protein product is CASSLAYDRQETQYF.

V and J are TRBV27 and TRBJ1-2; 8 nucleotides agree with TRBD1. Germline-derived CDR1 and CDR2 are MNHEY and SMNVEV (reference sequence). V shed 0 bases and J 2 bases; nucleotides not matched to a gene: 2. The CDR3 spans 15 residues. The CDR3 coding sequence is TGTGCCAGCAGTTTATCGAGACAGGGGAACTATGGCTACACCTTC. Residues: CASSLSRQGNYGYTF.

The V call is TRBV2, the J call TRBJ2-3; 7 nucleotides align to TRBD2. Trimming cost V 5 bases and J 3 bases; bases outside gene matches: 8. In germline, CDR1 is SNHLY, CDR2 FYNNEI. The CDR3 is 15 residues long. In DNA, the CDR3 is TGTGCCAGCAGTCCGGGGGGAGGGTGGACAGATACGCAGTATTTT. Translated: CASSPGGGWTDTQYF.

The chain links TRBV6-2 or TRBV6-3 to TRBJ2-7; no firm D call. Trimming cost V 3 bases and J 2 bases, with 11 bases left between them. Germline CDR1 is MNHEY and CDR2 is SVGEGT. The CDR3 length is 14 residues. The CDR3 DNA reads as TGTGCCAGCAGTTATTGGCTAGACCCCTACGAGCAGTACTTC. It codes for CASSYWLDPYEQYF.

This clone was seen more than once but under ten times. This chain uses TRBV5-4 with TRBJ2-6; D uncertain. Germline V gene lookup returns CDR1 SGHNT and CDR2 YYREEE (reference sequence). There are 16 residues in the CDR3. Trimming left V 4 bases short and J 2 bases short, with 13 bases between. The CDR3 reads CASSPPPATGANVLTF. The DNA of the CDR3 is TGTGCCAGCAGCCCACCCCCCGCGACTGGGGCCAACGTCCTGACTTTC.

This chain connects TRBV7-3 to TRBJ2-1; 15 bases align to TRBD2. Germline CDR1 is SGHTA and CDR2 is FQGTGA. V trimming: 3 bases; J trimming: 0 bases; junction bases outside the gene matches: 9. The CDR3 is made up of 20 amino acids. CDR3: CASSLLPGLAGGSSYNEQFF. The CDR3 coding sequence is TGTGCCAGCAGCTTGTTGCCGGGACTAGCGGGGGGAAGCTCCTACAATGAGCAGTTCTTC.

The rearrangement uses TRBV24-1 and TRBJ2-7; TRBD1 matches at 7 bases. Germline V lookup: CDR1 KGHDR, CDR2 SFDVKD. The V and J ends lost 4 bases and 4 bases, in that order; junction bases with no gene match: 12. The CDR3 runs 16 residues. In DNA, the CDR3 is TGTGCCACCAGTGAGCCCGGACAGGCGAGTAGGTACGAGCAGTACTTC. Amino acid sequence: CATSEPGQASRYEQYF.